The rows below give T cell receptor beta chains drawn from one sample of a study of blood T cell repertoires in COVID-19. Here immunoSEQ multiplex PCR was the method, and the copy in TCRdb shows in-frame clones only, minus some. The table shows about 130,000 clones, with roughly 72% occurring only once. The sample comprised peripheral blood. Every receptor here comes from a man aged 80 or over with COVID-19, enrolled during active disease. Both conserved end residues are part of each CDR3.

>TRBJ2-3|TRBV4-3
CASSQGTGNPTDTQYF
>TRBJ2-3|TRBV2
CASSEGSGTDTQYF
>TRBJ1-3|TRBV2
CASSATGSGNTIYF
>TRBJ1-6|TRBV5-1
CASSLGELGNSPLHF
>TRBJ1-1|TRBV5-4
CASSAEVYTEAFF
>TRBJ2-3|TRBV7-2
CASSFLIGGWTDTQYF
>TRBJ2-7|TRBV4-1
CASSHLAGRSDYEQYF
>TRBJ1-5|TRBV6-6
CASTGTGKAQPQHF
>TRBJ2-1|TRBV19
CATATSGRTNEQFF
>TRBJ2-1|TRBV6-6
CASSPRPSRGDEQFF